The next 8 T cell receptor beta chains were all read from a single sample in a study of T cells after yellow fever vaccination. MiXCR, applied by TCRdb to the 5' RACE reads, yields one record per CDR3 protein. The sample holds 120,000 or so distinct CDR3 sequences; around 15% are singletons and the top ten take roughly two fifths. Sequencing was performed on CD8+ T cells sorted from PBMCs, taken 5 days after the yellow fever booster vaccination. The receptors come from a man between 18 and 35 years old who received the YFV17D yellow fever vaccine.

The rearrangement joins TRBV12-3 or TRBV12-4 to TRBJ1-1, with D possibly TRBD1 on 5 matching bases. This CDR3 has 13 amino acids. Trimming left V 4 bases short and J 3 bases short, with 9 bases between. CDR3 loop: CASSSGQYTEAFF. The CDR3 nucleotides are TGTGCCAGCAGTTCGGGGCAATACACTGAAGCTTTCTTT.

This clonotype has just a few counts. The CDR3 DNA reads TGTGCCATCAGTGTGCAGGACCGCTCCTACGAGCAGTACTTC. Its protein product is CAISVQDRSYEQYF. V is TRBV10-3 and J is TRBJ2-7; D is unresolved. Germline V gene lookup returns CDR1 ENHRY and CDR2 SYGVKD. This CDR3 region has 14 residues. V lost 4 bases and J lost 0, with 10 bases in between.

This clonotype occurred many times. The chain combines TRBV4-2 with TRBJ2-5, with no clear D. Trimming pared 3 bases from V and 4 bases from J, leaving 15 bases between. The CDR3 spans 15 residues. Germline assignment: CDR1 LGHNA and CDR2 YNFKEQ. CDR3 in amino acids: CASSQGSALRETQYF. CDR3 in DNA: TGTGCCAGCAGCCAGGGGTCTGCCCTTCGAGAGACCCAGTACTTC.

V usage is TRBV27 and J usage is TRBJ2-7; D ambiguous. Germline V gene sequence: CDR1 MNHEY, CDR2 SMNVEV (reference sequence). The ends were cut back, 6 bases at V and 3 bases at J, with 24 bases in the middle. The CDR3 is made up of 17 amino acids. CDR3 bases: TGTGCCAGCAGAGGGCAAATAGGTGGACCCAGTTTCTACGAGCAGTACGTC. As protein: CASRGQIGGPSFYEQYV.

This clonotype came up many times. V gene TRBV6-5 combines with J gene TRBJ2-1; TRBD1 agrees at 7 bases. The CDR3 totals 15 residues. V lost 6 bases to trimming and J lost 0 bases; unmatched junction nucleotides: 5. CDR1 is MNHEY and CDR2 is SVGAGI in the germline V gene. DNA of the CDR3: TGTGCCAGCAGCTCGACAGGGAGCTCCTACAATGAGCAGTTCTTC. It yields the protein CASSSTGSSYNEQFF.

The chain is built from TRBV12-3 or TRBV12-4 and TRBJ2-4; either TRBD1 or TRBD2 may fit D (5 bases each). The V end was cut by 6 bases, the J end by 10 bases, with 16 bases between. The CDR3 has 13 amino acids. Here the CDR3 reads CASRVWDGPIQYF. The CDR3 nucleotides read TGTGCCAGCAGGGTCTGGGACGGACCGATTCAGTACTTC.

This clonotype was found a few times. The chain is built from TRBV5-4 and TRBJ1-2; D is perhaps TRBD1 (5 bases). V lost 3 bases, J lost 2 bases, and 11 bases lay in between. CDR1 and CDR2 (germline): SGHNT, YYREEE (reference sequence). The CDR3 runs to 14 residues. The CDR3 spells CASSWFGGNYGYTF. In DNA, the CDR3 is TGTGCCAGCAGCTGGTTCGGGGGGAACTATGGCTACACCTTC.

This clonotype has only a few counts. The chain is built from TRBV12-3 or TRBV12-4 and TRBJ2-5; TRBD1 matches at 8 bases. This CDR3 is 14 amino acids long. Trimming cost V 6 bases and J 3 bases; bases outside gene matches: 6. Written as DNA, the CDR3 is TGTGCCAGCAGCACGGGACAGGCCAAAGAGACCCAGTACTTC. Translated, it gives CASSTGQAKETQYF.